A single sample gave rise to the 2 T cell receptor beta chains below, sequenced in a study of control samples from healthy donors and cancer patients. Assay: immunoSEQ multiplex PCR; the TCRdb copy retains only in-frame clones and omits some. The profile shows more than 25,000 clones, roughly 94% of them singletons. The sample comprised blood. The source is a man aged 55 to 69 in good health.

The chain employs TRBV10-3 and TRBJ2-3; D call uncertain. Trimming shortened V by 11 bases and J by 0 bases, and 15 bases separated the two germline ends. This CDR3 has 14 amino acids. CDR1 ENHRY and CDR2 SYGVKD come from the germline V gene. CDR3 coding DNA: TGTGCCGTATCACCGGGCCTGAGCACAGATACGCAGTATTTT. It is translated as CAVSPGLSTDTQYF.

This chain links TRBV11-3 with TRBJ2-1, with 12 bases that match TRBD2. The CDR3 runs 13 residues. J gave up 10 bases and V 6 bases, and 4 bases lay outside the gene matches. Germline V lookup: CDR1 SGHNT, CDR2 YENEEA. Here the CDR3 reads CASRLAGGHEQFF. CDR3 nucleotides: TGTGCCAGCAGACTAGCGGGGGGCCACGAGCAGTTCTTC.